The subject of this entry is one TCR beta chain. What it recognizes is unknown. These data are taken from a study of T cell responses to AZD1222 COVID-19 vaccine. Study context: It was second doses at about 4 or about 12 weeks that were pooled. Study results and limitations: Within unmutated variant regions lay the reported targets of nearly half of spike-specific TCRs. A mostly white British donor set with more females was recruited, and clonal diversity was possibly underestimated.

Libraries were prepared by immunoSEQ multiplex PCR; TCRdb keeps only in-frame clonotypes and omits some of them. The table records roughly 130,000 clones, about 91% of them present only once. Germline CDR1 is SGDLS and CDR2 is YYNGEE. The CDR3 contains 16 residues. The V gene end was trimmed by 4 bases and the J gene end by 8 bases; junction bases not matched to a gene: 6. The chain employs TRBV9 and TRBJ2-2; 15 bases align to TRBD2. This sample comprised peripheral blood, obtained on day 0 of AZD1222 vaccination. The origin of this receptor is an adult in good health. CDR3 sequence (DNA): TGTGCCAGCAGCTTTGGGACTAGCGGGAGGTCAGGGGAGCTGTTTTTT. Encoded protein: CASSFGTSGRSGELFF.